A selection of T cell receptor beta chains follows, all from one sample in a study of cytomegalovirus exposure and HLA in healthy donors. Assay: immunoSEQ multiplex PCR; the TCRdb copy retains only in-frame clones and omits some. The data contain roughly 150,000 clones, 70% to 90% of them singletons. The sequencing sample was made of PBMCs. The receptors come from a man aged 18 to 30 in good health and CMV-seronegative. Both conserved end residues are part of each CDR3. D genes are given only for firm matches. Part of the rows lack a size; the others show once, few, many or a class for expanded clones.

j_gene,abundance,v_gene,d_gene,CDR3nt,CDR3aa
TRBJ2-1,-,TRBV5-1,-,TGCGCCAGCAGCTTGGAGGTCAGGGGACCGGGTGAGCAGTTCTTC,CASSLEVRGPGEQFF
TRBJ1-4,few,TRBV28,-,TGTGCCAGCAGTTTATTAGCTCCGACTAATGAAAAACTGTTTTTT,CASSLLAPTNEKLFF
TRBJ2-1,-,TRBV29-1,TRBD1,TGCAGCGGAAAACAGGGGCGAAACAATGAGCAGTTCTTC,CSGKQGRNNEQFF
TRBJ1-2,-,TRBV7-9,TRBD1,TGTGCCAGCAGCTTAAAGGACAGGGGGCACGGCTACACCTTC,CASSLKDRGHGYTF
TRBJ2-1,-,TRBV4-1,TRBD1,TGCGCCAGCAGCCAAGGGGTGGCAGGACAGGGAAAAAATGAGCAGTTCTTC,CASSQGVAGQGKNEQFF
TRBJ2-7,once,TRBV11-2,-,TGTGCCAGCAGCTTAGATCGGGGGGAGCAGTACTTC,CASSLDRGEQYF
TRBJ1-2,few,TRBV28,TRBD1,TGTGCCAGCAGCCGACAGGGTTCCCTTAACTATGGCTACACCTTC,CASSRQGSLNYGYTF
TRBJ2-1,-,TRBV4-1,TRBD1,TGCGCCAGCAGCCAAAAACAGGGGTTCTCCTACAATGAGCAGTTCTTC,CASSQKQGFSYNEQFF
TRBJ2-1,-,TRBV30,TRBD2,TGTGCCTGGAGGAGGGGGACTAGCGGGGACAATGAGCAGTTCTTC,CAWRRGTSGDNEQFF
TRBJ2-6,-,TRBV30,-,TGTGCCTGGAGAAGAGGCCGGAGCCAAGCTGGGGCCAACGTCCTGACTTTC,CAWRRGRSQAGANVLTF
TRBJ1-4,-,TRBV11-2,TRBD1,TGTGCCAGCAGCCTGGACAGGGGGAATGAAAAACTGTTTTTT,CASSLDRGNEKLFF
TRBJ2-1,-,TRBV5-6,TRBD1,TGTGCCAGCAGCCTGGACAGGAACAATGAGCAGTTCTTC,CASSLDRNNEQFF
TRBJ2-2,-,TRBV27,TRBD2,TGTGCCAGCAGTTTAATCTTACGGCGAGCGGGAGGGCCGAAGACCGGGGAGCTGTTTTTT,CASSLILRRAGGPKTGELFF
TRBJ1-2,few,TRBV7-2,-,TGTGCCAGCAGCTACGTCGACAGTCCTAACTATGGCTACACCTTC,CASSYVDSPNYGYTF
TRBJ1-5,-,TRBV7-6,-,TGTGCCAGCAGTTTAGGAGGGGAGGGTCAGCCCCAGCATTTT,CASSLGGEGQPQHF
TRBJ1-2,-,TRBV30,-,TGTGCCTGGAACGGGAGGGAAGGTCTTTCTAACTATGGCTACACCTTC,CAWNGREGLSNYGYTF
TRBJ2-1,-,TRBV5-4,-,TGTGCCAGCAGCCCGCTCCAGGATTTCCCCTACAATGAGCAGTTCTTC,CASSPLQDFPYNEQFF
TRBJ1-2,-,TRBV9,TRBD1,TGTGCCAGCAGCGTCGAAACGGGACAGGGGGCAGGTGGCTACACCTTC,CASSVETGQGAGGYTF
TRBJ2-1,-,TRBV7-7,-,TGTGCTAGCAGCTTTTCAGCTAGTAATGAGCAGTTCTTC,CASSFSASNEQFF
TRBJ1-1,once,TRBV10-2,-,TGCGCCAGCAGTCCCGTAAGGGGCACTGAAGCTTTCTTT,CASSPVRGTEAFF
TRBJ1-4,-,TRBV5-4,-,TGTGCCAGCAGTATACCGGGACAAGACTTTGAAAAACTGTTTTTT,CASSIPGQDFEKLFF
TRBJ2-1,-,TRBV28,TRBD2,TGTGCCAGCAGTTTGGTGGGGGGGGCCTACAATGAGCAGTTCTTC,CASSLVGGAYNEQFF
TRBJ1-2,-,TRBV30,-,TGTGCCTGGAGTGTATCTGAGTTAACAGCTAACTATGGCTACACCTTC,CAWSVSELTANYGYTF
TRBJ1-4,few,TRBV6-5,TRBD1,TGTGCCAGCAGTTACATCGGACAGGGGAATGAAAAACTGTTTTTT,CASSYIGQGNEKLFF
TRBJ1-1,-,TRBV27,-,TGTGCCAGCAGTTTATTTTCTGGCGGTTCTGAAGCTTTCTTT,CASSLFSGGSEAFF
TRBJ1-2,-,TRBV18,TRBD1,TGTGCCAGCTCACCCAGGACAGGGGATGGCTACACCTTC,CASSPRTGDGYTF
TRBJ1-2,-,TRBV28,TRBD1,TGTGCCAGCAGTTCGACAGGGATAAAGGGCTACACCTTC,CASSSTGIKGYTF
TRBJ2-3,-,TRBV29-1,TRBD2,TGCAGCGTGGAGATGAGCGGGAGGGCGACGCAGTATTTT,CSVEMSGRATQYF
TRBJ2-1,-,TRBV5-6,-,TGTGCCAGCAGCTTACGTCTGAGAAGCGCTGAGCAGTTCTTC,CASSLRLRSAEQFF
TRBJ2-7,-,TRBV28,TRBD1,TGTGCCAGCAGTTTTCCGGACAGGGGGTACGAGCAGTACTTC,CASSFPDRGYEQYF
TRBJ2-7,-,TRBV5-1,TRBD2,TGCGCCAGCAGCTTGGGGAGTTGGCGGGAGGGCACCGAGCAGTACTTC,CASSLGSWREGTEQYF
TRBJ2-7,-,TRBV11-2,-,TGTGCCAGCAGCTCGCACCGGGACCGGGGGGAGCAGTACTTC,CASSSHRDRGEQYF
TRBJ2-5,once,TRBV7-9,-,TGTGCCAGCAGCTTGCGACCGCGGGACCGAAATTTAGGCGAGACCCAGTACTTC,CASSLRPRDRNLGETQYF
TRBJ2-1,-,TRBV7-2,TRBD2,TGTGCCAGCAGCTTAGTTCCGCGGGAGCACGACAATGAGCAGTTCTTC,CASSLVPREHDNEQFF
TRBJ2-1,-,TRBV6-1,TRBD2,TGTGCCAGCAGTGGGACTAGCGGGGGGGCCAGTTTTTATGAGCAGTTCTTC,CASSGTSGGASFYEQFF
TRBJ2-3,-,TRBV5-4,TRBD2,TGTGCCAGCAGCTTGGGAGGACTAGCGGTAGATACGCAGTATTTT,CASSLGGLAVDTQYF
TRBJ1-2,once,TRBV19,-,TGTGCAGCCGCGCAGCAGGTAAACTATGGCTACACCTTC,CAAAQQVNYGYTF
TRBJ2-3,-,TRBV4-2,-,TGTGCCAGCAGCAGGGAGCAGGGGTATGAGTCGCAGTATTTT,CASSREQGYESQYF
TRBJ2-1,-,TRBV6-4,TRBD2,TGTGCCAGCAGTGACTCAGCGACTAGCGGGAAGTACAATGAGCAGTTCTTC,CASSDSATSGKYNEQFF
TRBJ2-5,-,TRBV12-5,TRBD1,TGTGCTAGTGGCGGACAGGGGCGGGGAGAGACCCAGTACTTC,CASGGQGRGETQYF
TRBJ1-6,-,TRBV27,-,TGTGCCAGCAATCCAGGGTACGACTATAATTCACCCCTCCACTTT,CASNPGYDYNSPLHF
TRBJ1-4,-,TRBV13,TRBD1,TGTGCCAGCAGCTCCTCTCTCCGGGACAGCTATGAAAAACTGTTTTTT,CASSSSLRDSYEKLFF
TRBJ2-5,-,TRBV19,TRBD1,TGTGCCAGTAGTCTCCTCGGACAGGGACATTTGTACTTC,CASSLLGQGHLYF
TRBJ1-2,few,TRBV5-4,TRBD1,TGTGCCAGCAGCTTTCAGGACAGGGAGGCCTATGGCTACACCTTC,CASSFQDREAYGYTF
TRBJ1-1,-,TRBV5-1,TRBD1,TGCGCCAGCAGCTTGGGACAGGGATACACTGAAGCTTTCTTT,CASSLGQGYTEAFF
TRBJ1-1,-,TRBV5-4,-,TGTGCCAGCACCAAGGGGGGGGACACTGAAGCTTTCTTT,CASTKGGDTEAFF
TRBJ1-5,-,TRBV4-1,-,TGCGCCAGCAGCCCCCCAGGGGATCAGCCCCAGCATTTT,CASSPPGDQPQHF
TRBJ2-1,-,TRBV2,TRBD2,TGTGCCAGCAGTGAAAGCGGGGGGGCCTACAATGAGCAGTTCTTC,CASSESGGAYNEQFF
TRBJ2-7,-,TRBV28,-,TGTGCCAGCAGTTCCCCGCCAGGGTCCTACGAGCAGTACTTC,CASSSPPGSYEQYF
TRBJ2-1,-,TRBV10-3,-,TGTGCCATCCGGGTCTCTAGCAGATACAATGAGCAGTTCTTC,CAIRVSSRYNEQFF
TRBJ2-7,once,TRBV28,-,TGTGCCAGCAGGCCGGGTACGGACAGCTCCTACGAGCAGTACTTC,CASRPGTDSSYEQYF